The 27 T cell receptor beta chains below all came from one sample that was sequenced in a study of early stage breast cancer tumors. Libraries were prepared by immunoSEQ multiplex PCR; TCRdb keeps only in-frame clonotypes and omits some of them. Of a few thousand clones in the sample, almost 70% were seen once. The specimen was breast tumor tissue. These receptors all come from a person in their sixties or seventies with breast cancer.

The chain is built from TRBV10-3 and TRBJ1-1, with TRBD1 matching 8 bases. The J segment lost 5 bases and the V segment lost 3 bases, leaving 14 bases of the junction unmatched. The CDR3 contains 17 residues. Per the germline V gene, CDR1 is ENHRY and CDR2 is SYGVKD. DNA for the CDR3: TGTGCCATCAGTGATTCATCTGTTAGACAGGGGAGAACTGAAGCTTTCTTT. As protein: CAISDSSVRQGRTEAFF.

This CDR3 is CASRALVPDTDTQYF. The CDR3 DNA is TGTGCCAGCAGGGCCCTGGTCCCGGACACAGATACGCAGTATTTT. V usage is TRBV27 and J usage is TRBJ2-3, with unresolved D. The CDR3 covers 15 residues. Trimming removed 6 bases from V and 2 bases from J, with 15 bases in between. Germline CDR1 and CDR2: MNHEY and SMNVEV (reference sequence).

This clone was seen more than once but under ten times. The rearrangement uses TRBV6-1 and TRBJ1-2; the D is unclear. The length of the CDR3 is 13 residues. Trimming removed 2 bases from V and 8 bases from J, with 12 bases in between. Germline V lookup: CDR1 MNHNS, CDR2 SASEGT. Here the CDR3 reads CASSERGYRGYTF. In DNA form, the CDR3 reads TGTGCCAGCAGTGAACGGGGATACAGAGGCTACACCTTC.

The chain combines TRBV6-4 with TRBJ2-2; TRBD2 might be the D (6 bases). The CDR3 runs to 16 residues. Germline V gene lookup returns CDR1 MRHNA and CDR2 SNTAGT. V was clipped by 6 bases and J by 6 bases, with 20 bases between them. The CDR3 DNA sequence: TGTGCCAGCAGCCCGGACTCGGACGGGAGTCCCGGGGAGCTGTTTTTT. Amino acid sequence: CASSPDSDGSPGELFF.

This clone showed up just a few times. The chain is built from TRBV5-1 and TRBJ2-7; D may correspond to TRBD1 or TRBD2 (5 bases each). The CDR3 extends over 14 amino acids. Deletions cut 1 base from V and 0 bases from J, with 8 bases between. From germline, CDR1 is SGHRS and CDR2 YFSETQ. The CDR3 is CASSLRDPSYEQYF. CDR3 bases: TGCGCCAGCAGCTTGCGGGACCCCTCCTACGAGCAGTACTTC.

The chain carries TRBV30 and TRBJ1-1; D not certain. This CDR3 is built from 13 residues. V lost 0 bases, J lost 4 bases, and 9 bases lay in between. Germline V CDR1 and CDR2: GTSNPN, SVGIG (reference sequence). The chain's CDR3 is CAWSVQTGTEAFF. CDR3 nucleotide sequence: TGTGCCTGGAGTGTACAGACCGGCACTGAAGCTTTCTTT.

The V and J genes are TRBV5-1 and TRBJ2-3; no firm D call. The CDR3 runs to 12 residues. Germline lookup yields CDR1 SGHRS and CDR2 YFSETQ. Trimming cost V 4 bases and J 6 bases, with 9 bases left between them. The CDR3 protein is CASSGTADTQYF. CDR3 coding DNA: TGCGCCAGCAGCGGAACAGCTGATACGCAGTATTTT.

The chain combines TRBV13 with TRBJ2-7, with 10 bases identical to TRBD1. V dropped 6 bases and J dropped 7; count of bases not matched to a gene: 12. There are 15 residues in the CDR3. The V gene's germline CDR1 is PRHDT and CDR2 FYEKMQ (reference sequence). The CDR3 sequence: CASRREGQGLGEQYF. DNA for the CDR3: TGTGCCAGCAGGAGAGAGGGACAGGGGTTAGGAGAGCAGTACTTC.

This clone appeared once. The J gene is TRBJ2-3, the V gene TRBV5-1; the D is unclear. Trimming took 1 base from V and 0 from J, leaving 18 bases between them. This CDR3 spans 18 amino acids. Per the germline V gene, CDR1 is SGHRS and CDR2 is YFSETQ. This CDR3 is CASSLPHGPDSSTDTQYF. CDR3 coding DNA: TGCGCCAGCAGCTTGCCCCATGGACCCGATTCTAGCACAGATACGCAGTATTTT.

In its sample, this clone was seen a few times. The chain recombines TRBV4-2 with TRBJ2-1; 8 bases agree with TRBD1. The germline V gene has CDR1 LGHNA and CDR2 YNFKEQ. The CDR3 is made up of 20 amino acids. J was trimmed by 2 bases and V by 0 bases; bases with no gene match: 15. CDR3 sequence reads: CASSQEGGRGRVRPYNEQFF. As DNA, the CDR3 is TGTGCCAGCAGCCAAGAAGGAGGCAGGGGGCGAGTCAGGCCCTACAATGAGCAGTTCTTC.

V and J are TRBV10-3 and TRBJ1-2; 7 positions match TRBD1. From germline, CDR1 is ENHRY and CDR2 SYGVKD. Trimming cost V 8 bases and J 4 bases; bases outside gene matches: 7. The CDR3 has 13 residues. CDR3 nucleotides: TGTGCCATCCAGGGACAGTTGGGCTATGGCTACACCTTC. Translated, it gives CAIQGQLGYGYTF.

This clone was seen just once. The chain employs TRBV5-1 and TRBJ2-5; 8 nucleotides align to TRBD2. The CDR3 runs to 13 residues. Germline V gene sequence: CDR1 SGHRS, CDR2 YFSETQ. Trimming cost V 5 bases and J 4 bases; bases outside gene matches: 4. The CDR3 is CASRSGRGETQYF. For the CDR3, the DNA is TGCGCCAGCAGGAGCGGGAGAGGAGAGACCCAGTACTTC.

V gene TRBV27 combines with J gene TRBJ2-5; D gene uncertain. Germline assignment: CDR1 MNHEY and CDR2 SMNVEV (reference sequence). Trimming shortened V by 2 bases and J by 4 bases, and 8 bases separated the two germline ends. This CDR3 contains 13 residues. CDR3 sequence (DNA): TGTGCCAGCAGTTTAATATCGCGAGAGACCCAGTACTTC. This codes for CASSLISRETQYF.

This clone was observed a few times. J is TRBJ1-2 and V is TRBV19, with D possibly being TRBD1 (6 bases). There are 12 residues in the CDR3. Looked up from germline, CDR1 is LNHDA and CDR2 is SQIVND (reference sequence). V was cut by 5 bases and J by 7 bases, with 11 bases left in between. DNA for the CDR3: TGTGCCAGTAGTCGGGGGGCTCGTGGCTACACCTTC. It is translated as CASSRGARGYTF.

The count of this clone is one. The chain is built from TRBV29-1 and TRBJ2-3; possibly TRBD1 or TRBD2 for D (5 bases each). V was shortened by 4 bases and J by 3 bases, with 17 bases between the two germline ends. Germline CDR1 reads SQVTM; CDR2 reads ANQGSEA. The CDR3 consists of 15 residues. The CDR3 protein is CSVAGPSEGTDTQYF. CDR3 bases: TGCAGCGTTGCCGGGCCCAGCGAGGGGACAGATACGCAGTATTTT.

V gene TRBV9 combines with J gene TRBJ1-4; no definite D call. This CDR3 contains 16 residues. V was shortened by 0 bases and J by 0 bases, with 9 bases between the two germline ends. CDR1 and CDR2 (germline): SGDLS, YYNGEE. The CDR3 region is CASSVGLSTTNEKLFF. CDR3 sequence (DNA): TGTGCCAGCAGCGTAGGTCTTTCCACAACTAATGAAAAACTGTTTTTT.

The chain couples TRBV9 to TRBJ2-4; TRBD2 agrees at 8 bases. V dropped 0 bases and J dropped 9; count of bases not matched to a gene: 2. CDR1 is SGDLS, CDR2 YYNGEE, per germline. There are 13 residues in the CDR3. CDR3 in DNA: TGTGCCAGCAGCGTAGACGGGGGGGGCATTCAGTACTTC. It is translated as CASSVDGGGIQYF. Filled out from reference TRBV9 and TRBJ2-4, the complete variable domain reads DSGVTQTPKHLITATGQRVTLRCSPRSGDLSVYWYQQSLDQGLQFLIQYYNGEERAKGNILERFSAQQFPDLHSELNLSSLELGDSALYFCASSVDGGGIQYFGAGTRLSVL.

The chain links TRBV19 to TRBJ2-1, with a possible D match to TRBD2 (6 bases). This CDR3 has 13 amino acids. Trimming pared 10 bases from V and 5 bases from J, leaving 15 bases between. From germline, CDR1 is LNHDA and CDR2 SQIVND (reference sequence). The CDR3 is CATRYSGNNEQFF. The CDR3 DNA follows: TGTGCCACCCGATATAGCGGAAACAATGAGCAGTTCTTC.

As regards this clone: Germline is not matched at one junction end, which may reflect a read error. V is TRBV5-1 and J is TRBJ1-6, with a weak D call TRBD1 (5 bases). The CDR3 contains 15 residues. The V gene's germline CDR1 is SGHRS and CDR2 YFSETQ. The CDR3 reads CASSLGDRNNSPLHF. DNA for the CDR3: TGTGCCAGCAGCTTGGGGGACCGAAATAATTCACCCCTCCACTTT.

As DNA, the CDR3 is TGTGCCAGCAGCGCCGCGGGACAGGGTCTCTACGAGCAGTACTTC. Its translation is CASSAAGQGLYEQYF. This chain links TRBV11-2 with TRBJ2-7; 9 bases agree with TRBD1. Germline V gene data show CDR1 as SGHAT and CDR2 as FQNNGV. The V and J ends lost 5 bases and 3 bases, in that order; junction bases with no gene match: 8. CDR3 length: 15 amino acids. Variable domain in full (rest from reference TRBV11-2 and TRBJ2-7): EAGVAQSPRYKIIEKRQSVAFWCNPISGHATLYWYQQILGQGPKLLIQFQNNGVVDDSQLPKDRFSAERLKGVDSTLKIQPAKLEDSAVYLCASSAAGQGLYEQYFGPGTRLTVT.

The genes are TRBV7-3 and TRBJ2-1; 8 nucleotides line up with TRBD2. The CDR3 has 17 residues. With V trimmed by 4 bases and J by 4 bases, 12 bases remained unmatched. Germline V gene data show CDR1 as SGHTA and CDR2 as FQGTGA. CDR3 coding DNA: TGTGCCAGCAGCTCACGGGGGAGCGGGGGACCTTACAATGAGCAGTTCTTC. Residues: CASSSRGSGGPYNEQFF.

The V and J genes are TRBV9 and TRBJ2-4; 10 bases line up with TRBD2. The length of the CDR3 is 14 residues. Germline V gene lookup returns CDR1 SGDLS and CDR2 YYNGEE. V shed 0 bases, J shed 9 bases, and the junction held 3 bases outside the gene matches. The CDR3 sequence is CASSVEAGGSIQYF. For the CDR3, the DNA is TGTGCCAGCAGCGTAGAAGCGGGGGGGAGCATTCAGTACTTC.

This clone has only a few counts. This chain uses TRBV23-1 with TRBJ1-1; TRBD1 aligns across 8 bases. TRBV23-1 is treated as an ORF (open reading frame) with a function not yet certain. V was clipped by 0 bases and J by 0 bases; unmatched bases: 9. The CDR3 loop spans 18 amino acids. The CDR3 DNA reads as TGCGCCAGCAGTCAATCGGGCAGGGGGCCCTTTATGAACACTGAAGCTTTCTTT. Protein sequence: CASSQSGRGPFMNTEAFF.

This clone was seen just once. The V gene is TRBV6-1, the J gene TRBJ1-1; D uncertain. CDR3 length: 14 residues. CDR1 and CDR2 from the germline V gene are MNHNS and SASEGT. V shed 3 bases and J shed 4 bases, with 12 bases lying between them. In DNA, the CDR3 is TGTGCCAGCAGTGAGAGCAGGCTGGGCACTGAAGCTTTCTTT. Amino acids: CASSESRLGTEAFF.

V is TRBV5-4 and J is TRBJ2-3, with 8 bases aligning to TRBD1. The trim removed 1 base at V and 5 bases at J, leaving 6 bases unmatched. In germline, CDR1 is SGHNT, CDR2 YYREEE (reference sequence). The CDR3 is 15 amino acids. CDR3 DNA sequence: TGTGCCAGCAGCTTGTGGGCAGGGGGCAGAGATACGCAGTATTTT. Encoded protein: CASSLWAGGRDTQYF.

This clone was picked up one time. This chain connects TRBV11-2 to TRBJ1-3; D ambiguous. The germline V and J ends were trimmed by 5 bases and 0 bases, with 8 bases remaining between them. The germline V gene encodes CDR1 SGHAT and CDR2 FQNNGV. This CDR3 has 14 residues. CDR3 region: CASSDGYSGNTIYF. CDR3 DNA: TGTGCCAGCAGCGACGGATACTCTGGAAACACCATATATTTT.

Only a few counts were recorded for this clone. The CDR3 DNA sequence: TGTGCCAGCAGCCAAGCTCCACAGGGTTGGACTGAAGCTTTCTTT. It yields the protein CASSQAPQGWTEAFF. This sequence joins TRBV4-2 and TRBJ1-1; a possible D gene is TRBD1 (6 bases). The CDR3 is 15 residues long. V was cut by 1 base and J by 5 bases, with 14 bases left in between. Per germline, CDR1 LGHNA and CDR2 YNFKEQ.